This TCR beta chain emerged from a study of post-analysis software for immune sequencing data (dated by TCRdb to 2015 to 2017). Notes on the research overall: The recorded disease courses included relapsing-remitting, secondary progressive and progressive-relapsing multiple sclerosis, and some patients had no subtype annotation. The patient repertoires were set against eleven to twelve previously published healthy control repertoires from donors whose ages ranged from roughly 6 to 27 years. A subset of samples was prepared in parallel using single-end sample barcoding, then pooled and co-amplified after Illumina adapter ligation. Here is what the overall study found, with its caveats: Direct clustering with F measure showed strong co-clustering of samples prepared in the same batch, prompting a batch-effect correction. Patients showed significantly higher frequencies than controls for a handful of TRBV segments, among them TRBV5-6, TRBV5-1 and TRBV20-1. The control group was slightly older than the multiple sclerosis patient group. Compared with controls, multiple sclerosis patients had significantly lower normalized Chao1 diversity, a finding suggesting substantial peripheral T-cell clonal expansion.

To demonstrate the VDJtools post-analysis software, the study profiled TCR beta repertoires from the peripheral blood of about a dozen young patients with multiple sclerosis. The multiple sclerosis patients were children and adolescents between roughly 6 and 16 years of age. CDR1 KGHSY and CDR2 FQNENV were looked up in the germline V gene. The CDR3 spans 15 residues, from the cysteine through the phenylalanine. Only the CDR3 region is kept as DNA, spanning 45 bases read in frame from base 1. The V end gives up 4 bases and the J end 8 bases, leaving 9 bases in the junction not matched to a gene. The library relied on PCR. The listed sequencing device is Illumina HiSeq 2500. To reduce PCR and sequencing biases, unique molecular identifiers were built into the TCR beta cDNA libraries. Per 1 to 10 million input T cells, roughly 0.5 million cDNA molecules were obtained, such that each molecule approximated one T cell. Patient libraries were prepared and sequenced with the same protocol used for the earlier healthy control dataset. Within a given batch, samples were prepared together, multiplexed and sequenced on the same HiSeq lane. Regarding the original processing steps: MIGEC handled the raw barcoded reads, throwing out single-read molecular identifier groups before consensus assembly and CDR3 extraction. VDJtools was used for post-analysis of the clonotype tables, with diversity normalized by down-sampling every dataset to the smallest sample size. In repertoire overlap clustering, CDR3 amino acid sequences, but not nucleotide sequences, were matched to correct batch-related cross-sample contamination. Using fastp at Q25 and MiXCR, TCRdb reprocessed the public reads and kept productive beta chains. Each CDR3 protein appears once, grouped with its most common genes and DNA. TCRdb, not the authors, supplied the V and J calls. The sample records roughly 540,000 distinct CDR3 sequences, roughly 34% of which are singletons. Approximately 6% of the sample comes from the top ten.

This clonotype was counted only a few times. The antigen it binds to is not known. No per-base quality is available; no much larger clone lies one base away. The V and J genes are TRBV16 and TRBJ1-2, with 11 central nucleotides matching TRBD1. This TCR was sampled from a girl aged 2-17 years with multiple sclerosis. The sequencing input was blood. The sequenced DNA: TGTGCCAGCAGCCCCAGAGGACAGGGGGCGGGAGGCTACACCTTC. Translated, this gives CASSPRGQGAGGYTF. When the CDR3 is completed using the reference TRBV16 and TRBJ1-2 genes on either side, the full variable domain is GEEVAQTPKHLVRGEGQKAKLYCAPIKGHSYVFWYQQVLKNEFKFLISFQNENVFDETGMPKERFSAKCLPNSPCSLEIQATKLEDSAVYFCASSPRGQGAGGYTFGSGTRLTVV.